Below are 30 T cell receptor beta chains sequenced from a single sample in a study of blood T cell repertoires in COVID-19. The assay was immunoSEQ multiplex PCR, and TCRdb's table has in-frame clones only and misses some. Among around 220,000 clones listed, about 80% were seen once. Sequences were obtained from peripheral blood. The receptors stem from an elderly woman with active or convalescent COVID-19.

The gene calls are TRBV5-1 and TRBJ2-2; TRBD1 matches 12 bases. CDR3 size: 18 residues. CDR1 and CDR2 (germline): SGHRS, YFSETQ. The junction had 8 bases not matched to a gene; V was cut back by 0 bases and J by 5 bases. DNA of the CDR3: TGCGCCAGCAGCTTGGGACCGGGACAGGGGGCGCGGACCGGGGAGCTGTTTTTT. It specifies CASSLGPGQGARTGELFF. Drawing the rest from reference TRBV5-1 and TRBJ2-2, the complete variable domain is KAGVTQTPRYLIKTRGQQVTLSCSPISGHRSVSWYQQTPGQGLQFLFEYFSETQRNKGNFPGRFSGRQFSNSRSEMNVSTLELGDSALYLCASSLGPGQGARTGELFFGEGSRLTVL.

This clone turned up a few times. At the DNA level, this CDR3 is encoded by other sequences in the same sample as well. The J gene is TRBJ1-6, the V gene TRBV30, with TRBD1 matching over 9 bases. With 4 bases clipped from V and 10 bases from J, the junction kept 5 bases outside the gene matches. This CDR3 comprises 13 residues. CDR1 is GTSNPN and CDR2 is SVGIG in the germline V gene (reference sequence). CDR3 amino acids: CAWTGQGGSPLHF. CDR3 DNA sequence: TGTGCCTGGACGGGACAGGGTGGATCACCCCTCCACTTT.

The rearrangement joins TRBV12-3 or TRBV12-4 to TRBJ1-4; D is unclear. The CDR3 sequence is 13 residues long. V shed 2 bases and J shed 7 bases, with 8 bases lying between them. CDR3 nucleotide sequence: TGTGCCAGCAGTTTAAGCCACGGTGAAAAACTGTTTTTT. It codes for CASSLSHGEKLFF.

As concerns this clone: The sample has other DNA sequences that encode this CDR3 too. CDR3 sequence reads: CASSLRQENTEAFF. As DNA, the CDR3 is TGTGCCAGCAGCTTAAGACAGGAGAACACTGAAGCTTTCTTT. The gene calls are TRBV7-9 and TRBJ1-1, with a tentative D call TRBD1 (6 bases). V gave up 2 bases and J gave up 1 base, with 8 bases separating them. The CDR3 has 14 residues. CDR1 and CDR2 (germline): SEHNR, FQNEAQ (reference sequence).

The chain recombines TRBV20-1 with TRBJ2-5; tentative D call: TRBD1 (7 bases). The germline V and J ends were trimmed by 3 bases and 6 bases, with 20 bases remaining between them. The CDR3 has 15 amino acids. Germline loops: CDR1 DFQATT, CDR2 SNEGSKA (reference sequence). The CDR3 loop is CSASQGGDLRQTQYF. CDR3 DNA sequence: TGCAGTGCTAGTCAGGGGGGCGATTTGCGGCAGACCCAGTACTTC.

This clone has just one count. The CDR3 region is CASSSTGSPGNQPQHF. DNA of the CDR3: TGTGCCAGCAGTTCAACAGGGTCCCCGGGTAATCAGCCCCAGCATTTT. This sequence joins TRBV28 and TRBJ1-5; perhaps TRBD1 as D (6 bases). The CDR3 is made up of 16 amino acids. Per the germline V gene, CDR1 is MDHEN and CDR2 is SYDVKM. Deletions cut 4 bases from V and 4 bases from J, with 17 bases between.

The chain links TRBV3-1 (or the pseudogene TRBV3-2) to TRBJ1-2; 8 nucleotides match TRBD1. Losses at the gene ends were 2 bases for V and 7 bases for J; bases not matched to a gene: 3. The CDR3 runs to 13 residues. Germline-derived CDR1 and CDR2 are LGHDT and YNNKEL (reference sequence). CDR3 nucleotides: TGTGCCAGCAGCCAACAGGGGGCATCTGGCTACACCTTC. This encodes CASSQQGASGYTF.

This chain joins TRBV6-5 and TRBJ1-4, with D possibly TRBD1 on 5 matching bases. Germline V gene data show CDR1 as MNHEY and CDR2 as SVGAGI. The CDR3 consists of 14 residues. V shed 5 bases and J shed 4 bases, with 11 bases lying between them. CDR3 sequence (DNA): TGTGCCAGCAGTCGGGACTTTAGTAATGAAAAACTGTTTTTT. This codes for CASSRDFSNEKLFF.

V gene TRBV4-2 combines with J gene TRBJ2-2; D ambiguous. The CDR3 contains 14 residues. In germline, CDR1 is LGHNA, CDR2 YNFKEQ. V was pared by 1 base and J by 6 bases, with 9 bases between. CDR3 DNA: TGTGCCAGCAGCCAAGTGCAGGCCGCCGGGGAGCTGTTTTTT. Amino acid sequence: CASSQVQAAGELFF.

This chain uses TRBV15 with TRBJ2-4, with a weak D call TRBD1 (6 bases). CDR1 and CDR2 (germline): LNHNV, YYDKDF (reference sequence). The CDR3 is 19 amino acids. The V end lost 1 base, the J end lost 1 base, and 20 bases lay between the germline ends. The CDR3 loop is CATSRARGHPMLAKNIQYF. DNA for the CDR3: TGTGCCACCAGCAGAGCCAGGGGCCACCCCATGCTGGCCAAAAACATTCAGTACTTC.

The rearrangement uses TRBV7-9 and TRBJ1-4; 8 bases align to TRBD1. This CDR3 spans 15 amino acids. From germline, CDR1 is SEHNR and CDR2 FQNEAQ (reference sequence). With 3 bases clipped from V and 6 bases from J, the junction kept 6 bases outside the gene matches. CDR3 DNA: TGTGCCAGCAGCTTCTCAGGGGGCGGTGATGAAAAACTGTTTTTT. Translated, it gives CASSFSGGGDEKLFF. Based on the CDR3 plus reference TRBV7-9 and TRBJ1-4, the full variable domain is DTGVSQNPRHKITKRGQNVTFRCDPISEHNRLYWYRQTLGQGPEFLTYFQNEAQLEKSRLLSDRFSAERPKGSFSTLEIQRTEQGDSAMYLCASSFSGGGDEKLFFGSGTQLSVL.

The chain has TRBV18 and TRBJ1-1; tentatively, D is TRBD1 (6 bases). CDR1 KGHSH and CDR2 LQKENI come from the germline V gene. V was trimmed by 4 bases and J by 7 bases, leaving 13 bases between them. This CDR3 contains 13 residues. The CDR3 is CASSLNQGIEAFF. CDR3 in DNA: TGTGCCAGCTCACTTAACCAGGGGATTGAAGCTTTCTTT. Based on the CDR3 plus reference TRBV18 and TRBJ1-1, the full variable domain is NAGVMQNPRHLVRRRGQEARLRCSPMKGHSHVYWYRQLPEEGLKFMVYLQKENIIDESGMPKERFSAEFPKEGPSILRIQQVVRGDSAAYFCASSLNQGIEAFFGQGTRLTVV.

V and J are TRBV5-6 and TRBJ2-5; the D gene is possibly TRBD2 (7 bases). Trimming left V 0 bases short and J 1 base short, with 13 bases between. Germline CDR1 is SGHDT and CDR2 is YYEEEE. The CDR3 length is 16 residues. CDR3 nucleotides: TGTGCCAGCAGCTTGGCCGGGGGGACATTCCAAGAGACCCAGTACTTC. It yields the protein CASSLAGGTFQETQYF.

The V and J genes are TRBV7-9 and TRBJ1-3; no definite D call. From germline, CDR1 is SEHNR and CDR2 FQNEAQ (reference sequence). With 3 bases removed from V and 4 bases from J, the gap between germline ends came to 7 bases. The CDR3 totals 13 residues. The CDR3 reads CASSLIQGNTIYF. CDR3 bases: TGTGCCAGCAGCTTGATACAGGGAAACACCATATATTTT.

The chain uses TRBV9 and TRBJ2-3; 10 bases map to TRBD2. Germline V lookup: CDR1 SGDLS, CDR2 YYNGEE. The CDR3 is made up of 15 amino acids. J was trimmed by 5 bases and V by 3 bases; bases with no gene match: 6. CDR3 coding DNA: TGTGCCAGCAGCGCCAGCGGGGGGGCACGAGATACGCAGTATTTT. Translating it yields CASSASGGARDTQYF. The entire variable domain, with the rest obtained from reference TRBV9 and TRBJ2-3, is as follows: DSGVTQTPKHLITATGQRVTLRCSPRSGDLSVYWYQQSLDQGLQFLIQYYNGEERAKGNILERFSAQQFPDLHSELNLSSLELGDSALYFCASSASGGARDTQYFGPGTRLTVL.

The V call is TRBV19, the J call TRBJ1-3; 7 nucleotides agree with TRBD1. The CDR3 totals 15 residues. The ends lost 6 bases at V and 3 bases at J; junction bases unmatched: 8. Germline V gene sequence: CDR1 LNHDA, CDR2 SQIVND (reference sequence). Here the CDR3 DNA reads TGTGCCAGTAGCCGAACAGGGGTCTTTGGAAACACCATATATTTT. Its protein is CASSRTGVFGNTIYF. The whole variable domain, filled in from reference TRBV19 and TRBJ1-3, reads DGGITQSPKYLFRKEGQNVTLSCEQNLNHDAMYWYRQDPGQGLRLIYYSQIVNDFQKGDIAEGYSVSREKKESFPLTVTSAQKNPTAFYLCASSRTGVFGNTIYFGEGSWLTVV.

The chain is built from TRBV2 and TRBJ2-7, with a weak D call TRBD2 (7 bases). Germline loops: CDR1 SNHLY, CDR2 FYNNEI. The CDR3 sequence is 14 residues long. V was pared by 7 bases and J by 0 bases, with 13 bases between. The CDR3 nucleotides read TGTGCCAGCACCGAGGGGGGGATCTCCTACGAGCAGTACTTC. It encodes CASTEGGISYEQYF.

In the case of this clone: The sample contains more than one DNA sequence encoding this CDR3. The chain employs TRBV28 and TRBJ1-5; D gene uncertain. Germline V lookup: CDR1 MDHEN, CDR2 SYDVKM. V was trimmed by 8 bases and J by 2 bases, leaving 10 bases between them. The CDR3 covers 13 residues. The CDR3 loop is CASSFSGNQPQHF. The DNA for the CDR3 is TGTGCCAGCTCTTTTAGTGGCAATCAGCCCCAGCATTTT.

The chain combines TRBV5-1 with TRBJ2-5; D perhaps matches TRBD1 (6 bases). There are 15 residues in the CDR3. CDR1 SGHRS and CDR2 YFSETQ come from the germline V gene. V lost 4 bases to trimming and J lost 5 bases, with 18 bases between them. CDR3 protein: CASSLLQGTGETQYF. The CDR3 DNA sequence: TGCGCCAGCAGCCTTCTCCAGGGGACCGGGGAGACCCAGTACTTC.

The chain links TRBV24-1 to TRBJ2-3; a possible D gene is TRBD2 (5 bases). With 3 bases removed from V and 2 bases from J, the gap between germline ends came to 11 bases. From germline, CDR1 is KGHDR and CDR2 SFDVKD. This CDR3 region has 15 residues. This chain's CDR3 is CATSDGLAVTDTQYF. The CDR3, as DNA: TGTGCCACCAGTGATGGGCTAGCAGTCACAGATACGCAGTATTTT.

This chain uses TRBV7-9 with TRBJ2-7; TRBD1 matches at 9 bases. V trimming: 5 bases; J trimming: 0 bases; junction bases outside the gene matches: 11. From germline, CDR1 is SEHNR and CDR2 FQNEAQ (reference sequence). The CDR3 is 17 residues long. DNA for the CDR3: TGTGCCAGCAGCCCTATCTTTAGGGACAGGGCCTCCTACGAGCAGTACTTC. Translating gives CASSPIFRDRASYEQYF. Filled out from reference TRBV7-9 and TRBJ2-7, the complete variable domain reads DTGVSQNPRHKITKRGQNVTFRCDPISEHNRLYWYRQTLGQGPEFLTYFQNEAQLEKSRLLSDRFSAERPKGSFSTLEIQRTEQGDSAMYLCASSPIFRDRASYEQYFGPGTRLTVT.

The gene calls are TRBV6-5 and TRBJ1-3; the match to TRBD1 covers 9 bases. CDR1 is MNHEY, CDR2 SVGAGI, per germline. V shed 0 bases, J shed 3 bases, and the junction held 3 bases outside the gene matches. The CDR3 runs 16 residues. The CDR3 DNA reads TGTGCCAGCAGTTACTCAACAGGGGGCCGTGGAAACACCATATATTTT. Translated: CASSYSTGGRGNTIYF.

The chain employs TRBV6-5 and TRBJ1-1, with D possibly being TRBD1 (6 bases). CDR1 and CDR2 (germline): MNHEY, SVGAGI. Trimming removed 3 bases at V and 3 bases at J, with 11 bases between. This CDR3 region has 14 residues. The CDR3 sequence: CASSYHRVDTEAFF. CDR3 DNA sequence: TGTGCCAGCAGTTATCACAGGGTAGACACTGAAGCTTTCTTT.

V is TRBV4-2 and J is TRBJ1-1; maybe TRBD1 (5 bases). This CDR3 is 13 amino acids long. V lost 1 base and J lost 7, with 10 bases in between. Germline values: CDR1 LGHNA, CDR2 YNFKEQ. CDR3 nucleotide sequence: TGTGCCAGCAGCCAAGGGGGGAGGGTTGAAGCTTTCTTT. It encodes CASSQGGRVEAFF.

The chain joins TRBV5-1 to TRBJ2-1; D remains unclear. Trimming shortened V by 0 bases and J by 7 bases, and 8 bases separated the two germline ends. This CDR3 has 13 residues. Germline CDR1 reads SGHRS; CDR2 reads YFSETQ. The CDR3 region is CASSLGGRNEQFF. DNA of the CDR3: TGCGCCAGCAGCTTGGGTGGGCGTAATGAGCAGTTCTTC.

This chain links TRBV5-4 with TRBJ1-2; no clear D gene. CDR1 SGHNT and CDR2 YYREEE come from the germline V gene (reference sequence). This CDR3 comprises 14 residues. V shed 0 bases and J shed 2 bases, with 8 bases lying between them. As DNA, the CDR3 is TGTGCCAGCAGCTTGGGCACAGAAAACTATGGCTACACCTTC. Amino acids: CASSLGTENYGYTF.

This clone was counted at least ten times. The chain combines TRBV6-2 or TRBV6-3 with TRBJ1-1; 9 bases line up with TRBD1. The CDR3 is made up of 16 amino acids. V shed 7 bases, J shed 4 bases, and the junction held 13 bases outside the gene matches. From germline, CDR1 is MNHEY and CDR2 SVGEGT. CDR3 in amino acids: CASTPGRTGVFTEAFF. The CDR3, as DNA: TGTGCCAGCACCCCAGGCCGGACAGGGGTTTTCACTGAAGCTTTCTTT.

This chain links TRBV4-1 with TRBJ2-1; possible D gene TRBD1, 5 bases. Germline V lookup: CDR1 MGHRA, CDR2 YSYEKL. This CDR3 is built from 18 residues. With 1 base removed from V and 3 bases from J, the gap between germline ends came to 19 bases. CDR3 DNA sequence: TGCGCCAGCAGCCAAGGGCCTAAACAGGTTTCTGTCTACAATGAGCAGTTCTTC. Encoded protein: CASSQGPKQVSVYNEQFF.

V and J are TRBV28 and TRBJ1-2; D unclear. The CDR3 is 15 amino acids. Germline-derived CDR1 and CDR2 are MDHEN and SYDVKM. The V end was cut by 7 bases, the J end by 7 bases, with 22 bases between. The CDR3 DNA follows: TGTGCCAGCACCAAAACAGTCCTCGGAATATCTGGCTACACCTTC. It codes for CASTKTVLGISGYTF.

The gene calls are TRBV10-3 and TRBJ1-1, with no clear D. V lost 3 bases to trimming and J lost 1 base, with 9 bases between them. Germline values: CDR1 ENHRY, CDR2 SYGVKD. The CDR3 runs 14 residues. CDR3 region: CAISDGIRNTEAFF. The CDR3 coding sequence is TGTGCCATCAGTGACGGGATTAGGAACACTGAAGCTTTCTTT.